This T cell receptor (beta chain) was recorded in a study of blood T cell repertoires in COVID-19. Study at large: Sources were T cells, B-cell-depleted T cells, or PBMCs; the material itself was cDNA or gDNA.

The authors' processing: Amplification from reference gene primers served as the basis for estimated nucleated cell counts. The data were produced by immunoSEQ multiplex PCR, yet TCRdb's version contains in-frame clones alone and is incomplete. V and J calls plus clone size are reproduced from that table; the DNA served to infer D and trimming. The sample contains roughly 120,000 clones, 85% of which appear only once. The CDR3 has 13 residues. Trimming removed 2 bases at V and 0 bases at J, with 4 bases between. Germline loops: CDR1 MDHEN, CDR2 SYDVKM. Sequencing input: peripheral blood. The chain is built from TRBV28 and TRBJ1-1; D not resolved. The receptor was derived from a woman of 80 years or more with COVID-19, enrolled during active disease. The CDR3 region is CASSLGMNTEAFF. Written as DNA, the CDR3 is TGTGCCAGCAGTTTAGGCATGAACACTGAAGCTTTCTTT.